This T cell receptor beta chain was sequenced during a study of identical twins. CDR1 is SGHTA, CDR2 FQGNSA, per germline. With V trimmed by 5 bases and J by 4 bases, 8 bases remained unmatched. This CDR3 has 15 residues. TCRdb analysed the 5' RACE reads with MiXCR anew, one entry per CDR3 protein. The sample carries roughly 720,000 distinct CDR3 sequences, about 20% recorded once. These data were also filed under a second study, of T cells expressing NK-cell markers.

The chain employs TRBV7-2 and TRBJ2-7; 10 nucleotides line up with TRBD2. This TCR derives from a woman aged 18-35 years in good health. The sequenced material came from PBMCs. The CDR3 loop reads CASSLPASGSYEQYF. DNA for the CDR3: TGTGCCAGCAGCCTCCCGGCTAGCGGGAGTTACGAGCAGTACTTC.